These 13 T cell receptor beta chains share one sample of origin, sequenced in a study of blood T cell repertoires in COVID-19. TCRdb's copy holds only in-frame clones and misses some; the assay was immunoSEQ multiplex PCR. The sample has around 300,000 clones; roughly 90% are singletons. Material for sequencing was peripheral blood. These receptors all come from a man aged 50-60 years with acute or convalescent COVID-19.

This clone was seen just once. The rearrangement joins TRBV3-1 (or the pseudogene TRBV3-2) to TRBJ1-2; D unresolved. CDR3 length equals 14 residues. Between the trimmed V and J ends, which lost 3 bases and 8 bases, there was a span of 16 bases. Germline-derived CDR1 and CDR2 are LGHDT and YNNKEL (reference sequence). In DNA, the CDR3 is TGTGCCAGCAGCCAGAGAGGTACGGCTTGGGGCTACACCTTC. It yields the protein CASSQRGTAWGYTF.

This chain joins TRBV11-2 and TRBJ2-2; no reliable D call. With 1 base removed from V and 3 bases from J, the gap between germline ends came to 12 bases. The germline V gene has CDR1 SGHAT and CDR2 FQNNGV. CDR3 length: 16 residues. In DNA, the CDR3 is TGTGCCAGCAGCTTAGTGGTGGGCGCGTACACCGGGGAGCTGTTTTTT. It is translated as CASSLVVGAYTGELFF.

This clone was recorded once. The CDR3 bases are TGTGCCAGCAGCGTATCGAGGACAGGGGGCCGATATGGCTACACCTTC. It codes for CASSVSRTGGRYGYTF. The J gene is TRBJ1-2, the V gene TRBV9; 11 positions match TRBD1. V was pared by 1 base and J by 5 bases, with 7 bases of the junction left unmatched. CDR1 is SGDLS and CDR2 is YYNGEE in the germline V gene. CDR3 size: 16 residues.

This clone was found once. The J gene is TRBJ2-3, the V gene TRBV6-5, with 11 bases matching TRBD2. The CDR3 contains 15 residues. CDR1 is MNHEY, CDR2 SVGAGI, per germline. Losses at the gene ends were 4 bases for V and 4 bases for J; bases not matched to a gene: 4. In DNA form, the CDR3 reads TGTGCCAGCAGTTTCCTTAGCGGGGGGGCAGATACGCAGTATTTT. Amino acid sequence: CASSFLSGGADTQYF.

This chain uses TRBV27 with TRBJ1-6; tentative D call: TRBD1 (5 bases). The CDR3 extends over 16 amino acids. The germline CDR1 and CDR2 sequences are MNHEY and SMNVEV (reference sequence). The V end lost 8 bases, the J end lost 0 bases, and 14 bases lay between the germline ends. CDR3 DNA sequence: TGTGCCAGCGGGGACTTTCGGAGCTCCTATAATTCACCCCTCCACTTT. Protein sequence: CASGDFRSSYNSPLHF.

This rearrangement joins TRBV5-1 to TRBJ2-2, with TRBD1 identical over 12 bases. The CDR3 runs 17 residues. CDR1 and CDR2 (germline): SGHRS, YFSETQ. Trimming took 4 bases from V and 1 from J; bases not matched to a gene: 5. The CDR3 region is CASSRGQGAVNTGELFF. DNA for the CDR3: TGCGCCAGCAGCCGGGGACAGGGGGCTGTGAACACCGGGGAGCTGTTTTTT.

This chain links TRBV9 with TRBJ2-2; 10 bases align to TRBD1. The CDR3 extends over 15 amino acids. After removal of 4 bases from V and 3 bases from J, the junction contained 3 bases not matched to a gene. Germline CDR1 is SGDLS and CDR2 is YYNGEE. CDR3 loop: CASSRTGGDTGELFF. CDR3 bases: TGTGCCAGCAGCCGGACAGGGGGGGACACCGGGGAGCTGTTTTTT.

This clone was found once. The CDR3 DNA follows: TGTGCCAGCAGCTCTCTCAGCTCCTACAATGAGCAGTTCTTC. Translating it yields CASSSLSSYNEQFF. The chain is built from TRBV27 and TRBJ2-1; D not resolved. CDR3 length: 14 amino acids. Trimming left V 6 bases short and J 0 bases short, with 9 bases between. The germline V gene has CDR1 MNHEY and CDR2 SMNVEV (reference sequence).

The V gene is TRBV30, the J gene TRBJ1-3, with D possibly being TRBD1 (5 bases). Trimming stripped 1 base from V and 4 bases from J, with 8 bases between. Germline V gene sequence: CDR1 GTSNPN, CDR2 SVGIG (reference sequence). There are 13 residues in the CDR3. In nucleotides, the CDR3 is TGTGCCTGGAGTGAGGGGTGGGGAAACACCATATATTTT. Encoded protein: CAWSEGWGNTIYF.

This clone was seen once. This chain's CDR3 is CASSLLQGNTEAFF. CDR3 bases: TGTGCCAGCAGCCTCCTCCAGGGGAACACTGAAGCTTTCTTT. The chain carries TRBV5-6 and TRBJ1-1, with D tentatively TRBD1 (5 bases). The germline gives CDR1 SGHDT, CDR2 YYEEEE. The germline V and J ends were trimmed by 4 bases and 1 base, with 11 bases remaining between them. CDR3 length: 14 amino acids.

The J gene is TRBJ2-3, the V gene TRBV11-3; 9 positions match TRBD2. V lost 0 bases and J lost 2; bases outside the gene matches: 6. This CDR3 has 17 amino acids. Germline values: CDR1 SGHNT, CDR2 YENEEA. The CDR3, as DNA: TGTGCCAGCAGCTTAGATGGCGGGGGGGCCAACACAGATACGCAGTATTTT. Its protein is CASSLDGGGANTDTQYF.

CDR3 loop: CASTTGSNGYTF. The DNA for the CDR3 is TGTGCCAGCACGACAGGGAGTAATGGCTACACCTTC. The rearrangement joins TRBV5-8 to TRBJ1-2, with 7 positions matching TRBD1. Germline V lookup: CDR1 SGHTS, CDR2 YDEGEE. V lost 6 bases, J lost 6 bases, and 5 bases stayed unmatched. The CDR3 spans 12 residues.

A single count supports this clone. The chain uses TRBV7-9 and TRBJ1-4, with 7 bases that match TRBD1. This CDR3 is 18 amino acids long. Germline loops: CDR1 SEHNR, CDR2 FQNEAQ (reference sequence). V was pared by 1 base and J by 0 bases, with 8 bases of the junction left unmatched. CDR3 bases: TGTGCCAGCAGCTTAGATAGGTGGGACAGTGCAACTAATGAAAAACTGTTTTTT. Its translation: CASSLDRWDSATNEKLFF. The whole variable domain, filled in from reference TRBV7-9 and TRBJ1-4, reads DTGVSQNPRHKITKRGQNVTFRCDPISEHNRLYWYRQTLGQGPEFLTYFQNEAQLEKSRLLSDRFSAERPKGSFSTLEIQRTEQGDSAMYLCASSLDRWDSATNEKLFFGSGTQLSVL.